The 4 T cell receptor beta chains below come from one sample, sequenced in a study of T-cell reconstitution after alpha-beta-depleted transplantation in children. Molecular barcoding with unique molecular identifiers was used for the TCRbeta library. TCRdb itself ran the PCR reads through MiXCR, one entry per CDR3 protein. The sample consists of 450,000 to 600,000 distinct CDR3 sequences, 10% to 15% of them appearing once. The sample consisted of PBMCs, mostly from graft donor cells, taken 360 days after TCRalphabeta/CD19-depleted stem cell transplant. The receptors come from a male patient aged 10 to 17 who had a stem cell transplant for acute myeloid leukemia, so the T cells may come from the graft donor.

This rearrangement joins TRBV12-3 or TRBV12-4 to TRBJ2-5, with D possibly TRBD1 on 6 matching bases. The ends were cut back, 8 bases at V and 4 bases at J, with 23 bases in the middle. CDR3 size: 16 residues. The CDR3 DNA reads as TGTGCCAGCTCCCCCGAGGGGGTTGTTTTAGGAGAGACCCAGTACTTC. It yields the protein CASSPEGVVLGETQYF.

This clonotype has only a few counts. The CDR3 bases are TGCAGTGTTGGACAGGGGGCGTCCTACGAGCAGTACTTC. Translating gives CSVGQGASYEQYF. This chain joins TRBV20-1 and TRBJ2-7; 11 nucleotides agree with TRBD1. This CDR3 is built from 13 residues. Trimming at V came to 7 bases and at J to 1 base, leaving 3 bases not matched to a gene. Germline V gene data show CDR1 as DFQATT and CDR2 as SNEGSKA (reference sequence).

The chain links TRBV20-1 to TRBJ2-5, with D possibly being TRBD2 (5 bases). Germline-derived CDR1 and CDR2 are DFQATT and SNEGSKA (reference sequence). The CDR3 runs 13 residues. V lost 6 bases and J lost 1, with 12 bases in between. The DNA of the CDR3 is TGCAGTGCCTACCGAGCGGTCCAAGAGACCCAGTACTTC. This translates into CSAYRAVQETQYF.

This clonotype was seen only a few times. This sequence joins TRBV6-5 and TRBJ2-7; either TRBD1 or TRBD2 may fit D (5 bases each). This CDR3 is built from 17 residues. Germline V gives CDR1 MNHEY, CDR2 SVGAGI. The germline V and J ends were trimmed by 2 bases and 9 bases, with 26 bases remaining between them. CDR3 residues: CASSYVSPSGPTAGQYF. The CDR3 nucleotides read TGTGCCAGCAGTTACGTAAGCCCCTCGGGACCCACCGCGGGGCAGTACTTC.